This T cell receptor (beta chain) stems from a study of blood T cell repertoires in COVID-19. On the study more broadly: Samples taken during acute and convalescent COVID-19 were collected in the United States, Italy and Spain.

In the authors' workflow: Cell counts per sample came from amplifying reference gene primers. Repertoires were generated with immunoSEQ multiplex PCR, while TCRdb's copy carries only in-frame clones and drops some. V and J calls and clone size are as listed in that table; D and trimming were resolved from the DNA. The data show approximately 74,000 clones, with roughly 88% seen just once and approximately 2.5% held by the top ten. The sequenced sample was peripheral blood. The receptor comes from a man at least 80 years old with active or convalescent COVID-19.

The CDR3: CASSLLPLRQGSYEQYF. In DNA, the CDR3 is TGTGCCAGCAGTCTTTTGCCCCTAAGACAGGGCTCCTACGAGCAGTACTTC. This sequence joins TRBV28 and TRBJ2-7, with TRBD1 identical over 7 bases. The CDR3 runs to 17 residues. Looked up from germline, CDR1 is MDHEN and CDR2 is SYDVKM. V was pared by 5 bases and J by 0 bases, with 13 bases of the junction left unmatched.